The 21 T cell receptor beta chains reported below all come from one sample, sequenced in a study of T-cell reconstitution after alpha-beta-depleted transplantation in children. A TCRbeta library incorporating unique molecular identifiers was prepared. In TCRdb, the PCR reads were re-called with MiXCR into one record per CDR3 protein. The table lists 65,000 to 70,000 distinct CDR3 sequences, around 4.7% of them singletons, with 15% to 20% in the top ten. Sample: PBMCs, mostly from graft donor cells, taken 180 days after TCRalphabeta/CD19-depleted stem cell transplant. Source of these receptors: a boy younger than two who had a stem cell transplant for acute myeloid leukemia, so the T cells may come from the graft donor.

This clonotype was counted many times. This chain connects TRBV5-1 to TRBJ2-5; no reliable D call. Looked up from germline, CDR1 is SGHRS and CDR2 is YFSETQ. V lost 0 bases to trimming and J lost 2 bases, with 17 bases between them. This CDR3 is 17 amino acids long. The CDR3, as DNA: TGCGCCAGCAGCTTGGATCCTCCTGGGCGTCGGCAAGAGACCCAGTACTTC. This gives the protein CASSLDPPGRRQETQYF.

This clonotype was seen at least ten times. J is TRBJ2-5 and V is TRBV7-9; tentatively, D is TRBD1 or TRBD2 (5 bases each). Germline V lookup: CDR1 SEHNR, CDR2 FQNEAQ (reference sequence). The CDR3 contains 14 residues. Trimming took 3 bases from V and 1 from J, leaving 9 bases between them. CDR3 DNA: TGTGCCAGCAGCTTGGCTGGGGGCCAAGAGACCCAGTACTTC. Translated: CASSLAGGQETQYF.

There are many counts of this clonotype. The J gene is TRBJ2-3, the V gene TRBV11-2, with D perhaps TRBD2 (5 bases). Trimming cost V 4 bases and J 1 base, with 15 bases left between them. The CDR3 length is 16 residues. Germline loops: CDR1 SGHAT, CDR2 FQNNGV. CDR3: CASSSGLRGRTDTQYF. The CDR3 nucleotides are TGTGCCAGCAGCTCCGGACTGAGAGGGCGCACAGATACGCAGTATTTT.

This clonotype was picked up many times. This chain joins TRBV5-1 and TRBJ2-4, with a tentative D call TRBD2 (7 bases). CDR1 is SGHRS and CDR2 is YFSETQ in the germline V gene. The V gene lost 0 bases and the J gene lost 6 bases, with 22 bases spanning the gap. The CDR3 covers 18 residues. Written as DNA, the CDR3 is TGCGCCAGCAGCTTGGCCGGCATTCAACAGGGAGGGGGAAACATTCAGTACTTC. This codes for CASSLAGIQQGGGNIQYF.

This clonotype was recorded many times. This chain uses TRBV7-2 with TRBJ2-1; D is unclear. The CDR3 is 12 amino acids. In germline, CDR1 is SGHTA, CDR2 FQGNSA. The ends were cut back, 2 bases at V and 8 bases at J, with 7 bases in the middle. This chain's CDR3 is CASSLLGYEQFF. The CDR3 DNA sequence: TGTGCCAGCAGCTTACTGGGCTATGAGCAGTTCTTC.

V gene TRBV5-4 combines with J gene TRBJ1-1; no clear D. The V gene's germline CDR1 is SGHNT and CDR2 YYREEE (reference sequence). CDR3 length: 14 amino acids. Trimming shortened V by 2 bases and J by 1 base, and 9 bases separated the two germline ends. The CDR3 here is CASSLVSGNTEAFF. The CDR3 DNA sequence: TGTGCCAGCAGCTTAGTCTCCGGGAACACTGAAGCTTTCTTT.

In its sample, this clonotype was seen many times. The chain combines TRBV5-5 with TRBJ1-2; D remains unclear. CDR1 is SGHKS and CDR2 is YYEKEE in the germline V gene (reference sequence). Trimming took 0 bases from V and 4 from J, leaving 4 bases between them. This CDR3 is 12 amino acids long. The chain's CDR3 is CASSLAAYGYTF. DNA of the CDR3: TGTGCCAGCAGCTTGGCTGCCTATGGCTACACCTTC.

This clonotype was found many times. The gene calls are TRBV5-6 and TRBJ1-2; no clear D gene. The CDR3 totals 15 residues. CDR1 SGHDT and CDR2 YYEEEE come from the germline V gene. Deletions cut 0 bases from V and 1 base from J, with 10 bases between. The CDR3, as DNA: TGTGCCAGCAGCTTGGCTCTGACGGTTAACTATGGCTACACCTTC. Residues: CASSLALTVNYGYTF.

This clonotype has a count of ten or more. The rearrangement links TRBV20-1 to TRBJ2-3; D uncertain. This CDR3 has 11 amino acids. The V gene lost 5 bases and the J gene lost 9 bases, with 12 bases spanning the gap. Germline V lookup: CDR1 DFQATT, CDR2 SNEGSKA (reference sequence). This chain's CDR3 is CSAPLVVTQYF. CDR3 bases: TGCAGTGCTCCACTGGTGGTAACGCAGTATTTT.

This clonotype was counted only a few times. This chain joins TRBV4-3 and TRBJ2-3, with D possibly matching TRBD2 (5 bases). The CDR3 length is 16 residues. CDR1 is LGHNA and CDR2 is YSLEER in the germline V gene. Trimming left V 4 bases short and J 0 bases short, with 14 bases between. The CDR3 here is CASSPLRAASTDTQYF. CDR3 coding DNA: TGCGCCAGCAGCCCCTTGAGAGCGGCGAGCACAGATACGCAGTATTTT.

This chain links TRBV7-9 with TRBJ1-6; D unresolved. This CDR3 spans 15 amino acids. Looked up from germline, CDR1 is SEHNR and CDR2 is FQNEAQ (reference sequence). The V end lost 6 bases, the J end lost 4 bases, and 13 bases lay between the germline ends. The chain's CDR3 is CASSSGPDYNSPLHF. CDR3 nucleotides: TGTGCCAGCAGTTCCGGTCCGGATTATAATTCACCCCTCCACTTT.

In this sample, this clonotype turned up many times. J is TRBJ2-7 and V is TRBV12-3 or TRBV12-4; a weak D match, TRBD1 (5 bases). V lost 2 bases and J 3 bases, leaving 8 bases between the germline ends. The length of the CDR3 is 13 residues. The chain's CDR3 is CASSLRQNYEQYF. CDR3 nucleotides: TGTGCCAGCAGTTTAAGACAGAACTACGAGCAGTACTTC.

This clonotype came up many times. The genes are TRBV12-3 or TRBV12-4 and TRBJ2-2, with 9 bases lining up with TRBD1. With V trimmed by 8 bases and J by 7 bases, 17 bases remained unmatched. There are 17 residues in the CDR3. This CDR3 reads CASSIARTGARGGELFF. CDR3 in DNA: TGTGCCAGCTCAATTGCCCGGACAGGGGCGCGGGGCGGGGAGCTGTTTTTT.

This clonotype appeared many times. The gene calls are TRBV12-3 or TRBV12-4 and TRBJ2-3, with 7 bases lining up with TRBD2. The CDR3 consists of 18 residues. V lost 4 bases, J lost 2 bases, and 15 bases stayed unmatched. CDR3 protein: CASSWAGDGHGYTDTQYF. The CDR3 region has the DNA TGTGCCAGCAGTTGGGCGGGGGATGGCCACGGCTACACAGATACGCAGTATTTT.

This clonotype was found many times. The rearrangement joins TRBV4-1 to TRBJ2-4; a weak D match, TRBD1 (5 bases). With 0 bases removed from V and 0 bases from J, the gap between germline ends came to 9 bases. The CDR3 is 16 amino acids. Germline CDR1 and CDR2: MGHRA and YSYEKL. The CDR3 sequence is CASSQDSRVAKNIQYF. The CDR3 DNA follows: TGCGCCAGCAGCCAAGATAGCAGGGTAGCCAAAAACATTCAGTACTTC.

The V gene is TRBV11-2, the J gene TRBJ2-7; perhaps D is TRBD1 or TRBD2 (5 bases each). Trimming took off 2 bases at V and 3 bases at J, with 8 bases between the two ends. The length of the CDR3 is 13 residues. From germline, CDR1 is SGHAT and CDR2 FQNNGV. In DNA, the CDR3 is TGTGCCAGCAGCTTAAGGGACCACTACGAGCAGTACGTC. Amino acids: CASSLRDHYEQYV.

In its sample, this clonotype was seen many times. This rearrangement joins TRBV29-1 to TRBJ2-1; D is unclear. Trimming pared 1 base from V and 6 bases from J, leaving 7 bases between. From germline, CDR1 is SQVTM and CDR2 ANQGSEA. The CDR3 contains 12 residues. The DNA of the CDR3 is TGCAGCGTTGAAGGCACTTTCAATGAGCAGTTCTTC. This encodes CSVEGTFNEQFF.

This clonotype has more than one count but fewer than ten. The genes are TRBV12-3 or TRBV12-4 and TRBJ2-3, with D perhaps TRBD1 or TRBD2 (6 bases each). This CDR3 is 16 amino acids long. V dropped 6 bases and J dropped 0 bases, with 16 bases sitting between them. CDR3 in DNA: TGTGCCAGCAGAGGGGGACTCCTCTTTAGCACAGATACGCAGTATTTT. Its translation: CASRGGLLFSTDTQYF.

The table lists this clonotype with many counts. The chain joins TRBV15 to TRBJ2-1, with 9 positions matching TRBD2. Germline V gene data show CDR1 as LNHNV and CDR2 as YYDKDF (reference sequence). The trim removed 1 base at V and 6 bases at J, leaving 7 bases unmatched. The CDR3 has 16 amino acids. CDR3 nucleotides: TGTGCCACCAGCAGAGTCGCCCTAGCGGGGTTCAATGAGCAGTTCTTC. This codes for CATSRVALAGFNEQFF.

There are many counts of this clonotype. This chain joins TRBV29-1 and TRBJ2-7, with TRBD1 matching over 8 bases. The CDR3 has 14 amino acids. Germline assignment: CDR1 SQVTM and CDR2 ANQGSEA. V was pared by 2 bases and J by 6 bases, with 9 bases of the junction left unmatched. The DNA for the CDR3 is TGCAGCGTTGAAAATGCTCAGGGGGCCATCGAGCAGTACTTC. Translated: CSVENAQGAIEQYF.

The count of this clonotype is one. This rearrangement joins TRBV19 to TRBJ1-5, with 7 bases matching TRBD1. CDR1 LNHDA and CDR2 SQIVND come from the germline V gene (reference sequence). The ends lost 6 bases at V and 2 bases at J; junction bases unmatched: 10. The CDR3 extends over 16 amino acids. Written as DNA, the CDR3 is TGTGCCAGTAGCCGAGAGGGGGCGCGGGGCAATCAGCCCCAGCATTTT. The encoded protein is CASSREGARGNQPQHF.